The 8 T cell receptor beta chains below were found in one sample sequenced in a study of cytomegalovirus exposure and HLA in healthy donors. PCR involved 60 Vbeta and 13 Jbeta primers. The data were produced by immunoSEQ multiplex PCR, yet TCRdb's version contains in-frame clones alone and is incomplete. The sample lists 150,000 or so clones; over 75% were seen once. Source material: PBMCs. Receptors originate from a man aged 50 or older in good health and CMV-seronegative.

V usage is TRBV6-6 and J usage is TRBJ1-1; D unresolved. The CDR3 has 11 amino acids. Per the germline V gene, CDR1 is MNHNY and CDR2 is SVGAGI (reference sequence). Trimming took 5 bases from V and 10 from J, leaving 11 bases between them. The CDR3 is CASSNPGRAFF. The CDR3 DNA follows: TGTGCCAGCAGTAACCCAGGTAGAGCTTTCTTT.

The V call is TRBV5-3, the J call TRBJ2-2; weak D call: TRBD2 (7 bases). TRBV5-3 is placed among ORFs of uncertain function. V lost 10 bases and J lost 1, with 23 bases in between. The CDR3 has 17 amino acids. In nucleotides, the CDR3 is TGTGCCTCAAGACCCTTTGGGGGGGCGGAGAACACCGGGGAGCTGTTTTTT. This encodes CASRPFGGAENTGELFF.

The V call is TRBV19, the J call TRBJ2-5; 11 bases are shared with TRBD2. V dropped 8 bases and J dropped 4; count of bases not matched to a gene: 9. Germline CDR1 LNHDA, CDR2 SQIVND (reference sequence). This CDR3 region has 15 residues. The DNA of the CDR3 is TGTGCCAGTTCCACTAGCGGGAGACGCGGAGAGACCCAGTACTTC. This codes for CASSTSGRRGETQYF.

CDR3 protein: CASSYERTGLGGELFF. The CDR3 DNA reads TGTGCCAGCAGTTACGAGAGGACAGGGTTAGGCGGGGAGCTGTTTTTT. The chain has TRBV6-6 and TRBJ2-2; 8 nucleotides agree with TRBD1. The J segment lost 7 bases and the V segment lost 2 bases, leaving 9 bases of the junction unmatched. Germline CDR1 reads MNHNY; CDR2 reads SVGAGI (reference sequence). CDR3 length equals 16 residues.

The gene calls are TRBV5-6 and TRBJ2-3, with TRBD2 matching 7 bases. The CDR3 extends over 16 amino acids. The V gene's germline CDR1 is SGHDT and CDR2 YYEEEE. V lost 4 bases, J lost 3 bases, and 11 bases stayed unmatched. Here the CDR3 reads CASSPRSGGRTDTQYF. CDR3 nucleotide sequence: TGTGCCAGCAGCCCTCGATCGGGGGGTCGTACAGATACGCAGTATTTT.

This sequence joins TRBV9 and TRBJ2-1, with a possible D match to TRBD1 (5 bases). CDR1 SGDLS and CDR2 YYNGEE come from the germline V gene. The ends were cut back, 0 bases at V and 8 bases at J, with 12 bases in the middle. The CDR3 extends over 14 amino acids. CDR3: CASSVGVDTYEQFF. CDR3 bases: TGTGCCAGCAGCGTAGGGGTGGACACCTATGAGCAGTTCTTC.

The chain combines TRBV19 with TRBJ2-1, with unresolved D. Per the germline V gene, CDR1 is LNHDA and CDR2 is SQIVND (reference sequence). CDR3 size: 13 residues. The V and J ends lost 3 bases and 5 bases respectively, with 8 bases between them. Here the CDR3 reads CASSILDNNEQFF. CDR3 DNA: TGTGCCAGTAGTATCCTAGATAACAATGAGCAGTTCTTC.

The CDR3 loop is CASSRDRESSYEQYF. The CDR3 bases are TGTGCCAGCAGCCGAGACAGGGAGAGCTCCTACGAGCAGTACTTC. The chain has TRBV6-5 and TRBJ2-7; 7 bases agree with TRBD1. Trimming at V came to 6 bases and at J to 0 bases, leaving 8 bases not matched to a gene. The germline V gene encodes CDR1 MNHEY and CDR2 SVGAGI. The CDR3 is 15 residues long.